Listed below are T cell receptor beta chains from one sample, sequenced in a study of blood T cell repertoires in COVID-19. Assay used: immunoSEQ multiplex PCR; TCRdb lists only in-frame clones, some missing. The sample lists 350,000 to 400,000 clones, approximately 87% seen once, with less than 2.5% in the top ten. Sequenced sample: PBMCs or T cells enriched from blood (not recorded which). Every receptor here comes from a man aged 35 to 55 in a cohort exposed to, infected with or recovered from COVID-19 (not recorded which). The CDR3 runs from the conserved cysteine through the conserved F or W. D genes are given only for firm matches.

TRBV7-3,TRBD2,TRBJ2-3,CARDSGSIDTQYF,TGTGCCAGGGATAGCGGGAGTATCGATACGCAGTATTTT
TRBV5-4,NA,TRBJ2-7,CASSSSLSSYEQYF,TGTGCCAGCAGCTCGAGTTTGAGCTCCTACGAGCAGTACTTC
TRBV4-2,TRBD1,TRBJ2-7,CASSQDLGDRGARKQYF,TGTGCCAGCAGCCAAGATCTCGGCGACAGGGGTGCCCGCAAGCAGTACTTC
TRBV2,TRBD2,TRBJ2-5,CASSYESLTSGSGETQYF,TGTGCCAGCAGTTACGAAAGTCTGACTAGCGGGAGTGGTGAGACCCAGTACTTC
TRBV7-6,NA,TRBJ2-2,CASSFVEGTGELFF,TGTGCCAGCAGCTTCGTTGAGGGTACCGGGGAGCTGTTTTTT
TRBV3-1/TRBV3-2,NA,TRBJ1-2,CASSPTREAYYGYTF,TGTGCCAGCAGCCCAACCAGGGAAGCTTACTATGGCTACACCTTC
TRBV6-5,NA,TRBJ2-2,CASKTSSSGSGELFF,TGTGCCAGCAAGACTAGTTCCTCGGGCTCCGGGGAGCTGTTTTTT
TRBV5-1,NA,TRBJ2-1,CASSPGAAYNEQFF,TGCGCCAGCAGCCCTGGGGCTGCCTACAATGAGCAGTTCTTC
TRBV19,TRBD1,TRBJ2-5,CASSAGGVGRQETQYF,TGTGCCAGTAGCGCAGGGGGAGTTGGCAGGCAAGAGACCCAGTACTTC
TRBV11-1,TRBD2,TRBJ2-1,CASSSRSGDEQFF,TGTGCCAGCAGCTCCCGGAGCGGGGATGAGCAGTTCTTC
TRBV10-3,NA,TRBJ1-1,CAISSREEAFF,TGTGCCATCAGCTCCAGGGAGGAGGCTTTCTTT